These 26 T cell receptor beta chains were sequenced from one sample in a study of PD-L1 blockade in urothelial cancer. TCRdb's copy holds only in-frame clones and misses some; the assay was immunoSEQ multiplex PCR. The data show 25,000 to 30,000 clones, around nine tenths seen once. Sequenced material: PBMCs, taken around atezolizumab (anti-PD-L1) treatment. The receptors shown here come from a man aged 45-65 years with urothelial cancer.

V and J are TRBV10-3 and TRBJ2-2; 11 positions agree with TRBD2. The CDR3 covers 16 residues. Germline V gene lookup returns CDR1 ENHRY and CDR2 SYGVKD. J gave up 4 bases and V 6 bases, and 7 bases lay outside the gene matches. CDR3 amino acids: CAISHPGLAVTGELFF. Here the CDR3 DNA reads TGTGCCATCAGCCACCCGGGACTAGCGGTCACCGGGGAGCTGTTTTTT.

The genes are TRBV19 and TRBJ1-2; D unclear. Trimming took off 3 bases at V and 8 bases at J, with 13 bases between the two ends. Germline lookup yields CDR1 LNHDA and CDR2 SQIVND (reference sequence). The CDR3 sequence is 13 residues long. The CDR3 loop is CASSIPGDWGYTF. The DNA of the CDR3 is TGTGCCAGTAGTATTCCCGGTGATTGGGGCTACACCTTC.

The rearrangement joins TRBV5-1 to TRBJ2-4; D not certain. Deletions cut 0 bases from V and 6 bases from J, with 13 bases between. Germline V gene data show CDR1 as SGHRS and CDR2 as YFSETQ. The CDR3 extends over 15 amino acids. CDR3 amino acids: CASSLAAGLANIQYF. CDR3 DNA sequence: TGCGCCAGCAGCTTGGCCGCAGGTTTGGCAAACATTCAGTACTTC.

The V and J genes are TRBV5-8 and TRBJ2-2; D is uncertain. Trimming took 2 bases from V and 8 from J, leaving 13 bases between them. The germline CDR1 and CDR2 sequences are SGHTS and YDEGEE. The CDR3 has 14 amino acids. CDR3 sequence: CASSLGFRGGELFF. In DNA, the CDR3 is TGTGCCAGCAGCTTAGGTTTCCGCGGTGGGGAGCTGTTTTTT. The complete variable domain, with remaining parts taken from reference TRBV5-8 and TRBJ2-2, reads EAGVTQSPTHLIKTRGQQATLRCSPISGHTSVYWYQQALGLGLQFLLWYDEGEERNRGNFPPRFSGRQFPNYSSELNVNALELEDSALYLCASSLGFRGGELFFGEGSRLTVL.

This chain joins TRBV18 and TRBJ2-7; 11 positions match TRBD2. Germline V gives CDR1 KGHSH, CDR2 LQKENI. This CDR3 spans 19 amino acids. The J segment lost 4 bases and the V segment lost 3 bases, leaving 17 bases of the junction unmatched. The CDR3 loop is CASSPAGTSGALFLYEQYF. DNA for the CDR3: TGTGCCAGCTCACCTGCCGGGACTAGCGGAGCCTTGTTTCTTTACGAGCAGTACTTC.

The chain combines TRBV6-5 with TRBJ1-2; possible D gene TRBD1, 5 bases. Germline CDR1 is MNHEY and CDR2 is SVGAGI. Trimming took off 6 bases at V and 2 bases at J, with 16 bases between the two ends. This CDR3 spans 15 amino acids. For the CDR3, the DNA is TGTGCCAGCAGCTACACAGGAAATTCGAACTATGGCTACACCTTC. Its protein product is CASSYTGNSNYGYTF.

The rearrangement joins TRBV5-1 to TRBJ2-7; 9 nucleotides match TRBD1. Germline CDR1 is SGHRS and CDR2 is YFSETQ. V dropped 4 bases and J dropped 2; count of bases not matched to a gene: 10. This CDR3 region has 16 residues. The CDR3 DNA follows: TGCGCCAGCAGCCTGGCGGTGGGACAGGGAACCTACGAGCAGTACTTC. Translation gives CASSLAVGQGTYEQYF.

This clone was recorded once. This chain uses TRBV19 with TRBJ2-7; the D gene is possibly TRBD2 (6 bases). Per the germline V gene, CDR1 is LNHDA and CDR2 is SQIVND (reference sequence). This CDR3 region has 16 residues. V was clipped by 3 bases and J by 2 bases, with 17 bases between them. In DNA form, the CDR3 reads TGTGCCAGTAGTATTTTTCCGGGAGATCGGCCCTACGAGCAGTACTTC. This sequence encodes CASSIFPGDRPYEQYF.

CDR3: CASSISNRGQGSYEQYF. CDR3 nucleotide sequence: TGTGCCAGCAGCATTAGTAATAGGGGACAGGGGTCCTACGAGCAGTACTTC. This rearrangement joins TRBV7-8 to TRBJ2-7; 10 bases agree with TRBD1. CDR1 is SGHVS and CDR2 is FQNEAQ in the germline V gene. V dropped 5 bases and J dropped 1; count of bases not matched to a gene: 11. This CDR3 region has 17 residues.

The V call is TRBV6-4, the J call TRBJ2-3; tentative D call: TRBD2 (5 bases). The CDR3 covers 15 residues. Germline V gives CDR1 MRHNA, CDR2 SNTAGT. The V gene lost 2 bases and the J gene lost 10 bases, with 19 bases spanning the gap. CDR3 region: CASSDIPSLPGAQYF. CDR3 bases: TGTGCCAGCAGTGACATCCCCTCCCTGCCCGGGGCGCAGTATTTT.

The V call is TRBV6-1, the J call TRBJ1-2; perhaps TRBD1 as D (5 bases). This CDR3 is 14 amino acids long. Germline values: CDR1 MNHNS, CDR2 SASEGT. V gave up 2 bases and J gave up 2 bases, with 9 bases separating them. Here the CDR3 DNA reads TGTGCCAGCAGTGAAATTCGGGGGAACTATGGCTACACCTTC. It yields the protein CASSEIRGNYGYTF.

The chain recombines TRBV6-1 with TRBJ1-5; 9 nucleotides match TRBD1. The germline gives CDR1 MNHNS, CDR2 SASEGT. This CDR3 spans 17 amino acids. V was clipped by 3 bases and J by 0 bases; unmatched bases: 6. The CDR3 bases are TGTGCCAGCAGTGAGGCGGGGACAGGGTATAGCAATCAGCCCCAGCATTTT. It encodes CASSEAGTGYSNQPQHF.

The chain's CDR3 is CASGNGQGVTFF. The CDR3 DNA reads TGTGCCAGCGGGAACGGACAGGGCGTGACTTTCTTT. The rearrangement uses TRBV7-9 and TRBJ1-1, with TRBD1 matching 8 bases. V dropped 8 bases and J dropped 12; count of bases not matched to a gene: 11. In germline, CDR1 is SEHNR, CDR2 FQNEAQ (reference sequence). The CDR3 is made up of 12 amino acids.

The CDR3 DNA follows: TGTGCCAGCAGCTTAGCGGGTCGGGGGTTCAACACCGGGGAGCTGTTTTTT. Translated: CASSLAGRGFNTGELFF. V is TRBV7-6 and J is TRBJ2-2, with D perhaps matching TRBD2 (6 bases). The CDR3 runs 17 residues. Germline V gives CDR1 SGHVS, CDR2 FNYEAQ. Trimming pared 0 bases from V and 2 bases from J, leaving 13 bases between.

The chain carries TRBV19 and TRBJ2-5; 16 bases line up with TRBD2. CDR3 size: 19 residues. Germline V CDR1 and CDR2: LNHDA, SQIVND (reference sequence). Unmatched junction bases numbered 8, after V lost 3 bases and J lost 1 base. CDR3 DNA sequence: TGTGCCAGTAGTATCGGAGGGACTAGCGGGAGGGGGGTCCAAGAGACCCAGTACTTC. It translates to CASSIGGTSGRGVQETQYF.

The chain joins TRBV4-3 to TRBJ2-3; 8 bases agree with TRBD2. V lost 0 bases and J lost 1; bases outside the gene matches: 6. Germline-derived CDR1 and CDR2 are LGHNA and YSLEER. The length of the CDR3 is 17 residues. The CDR3 loop reads CASSQEGGRLGTDTQYF. The CDR3 DNA is TGCGCCAGCAGCCAAGAAGGCGGGAGGTTGGGCACAGATACGCAGTATTTT.

The rearrangement links TRBV5-1 to TRBJ2-2; TRBD2 matches at 9 bases. The length of the CDR3 is 14 residues. Germline-derived CDR1 and CDR2 are SGHRS and YFSETQ. V dropped 2 bases and J dropped 8; count of bases not matched to a gene: 4. The CDR3 here is CASSFGTSTGELFF. The DNA for the CDR3 is TGCGCCAGCAGCTTCGGGACTAGCACTGGGGAGCTGTTTTTT. Complete variable domain (other parts from reference TRBV5-1 and TRBJ2-2): KAGVTQTPRYLIKTRGQQVTLSCSPISGHRSVSWYQQTPGQGLQFLFEYFSETQRNKGNFPGRFSGRQFSNSRSEMNVSTLELGDSALYLCASSFGTSTGELFFGEGSRLTVL.

V and J are TRBV4-1 and TRBJ2-3, with unresolved D. This CDR3 region has 13 residues. Germline CDR1 reads MGHRA; CDR2 reads YSYEKL. Trimming removed 3 bases at V and 5 bases at J, with 9 bases between. For the CDR3, the DNA is TGCGCCAGCAGCCAGAAGCCGGGAGATACGCAGTATTTT. This translates into CASSQKPGDTQYF.

The chain carries TRBV7-2 and TRBJ2-1; TRBD2 matches at 10 bases. Germline CDR1 and CDR2: SGHTA and FQGNSA. With V trimmed by 4 bases and J by 7 bases, 7 bases remained unmatched. The CDR3 runs to 15 residues. The CDR3 bases are TGTGCCAGCAGCTCGGAGCTAGCGGGAGCAAATGAGCAGTTCTTC. It yields the protein CASSSELAGANEQFF.

This clone has just a few counts. The J gene is TRBJ1-4, the V gene TRBV15; D remains unclear. The V gene's germline CDR1 is LNHNV and CDR2 YYDKDF (reference sequence). V lost 0 bases and J lost 8, with 22 bases in between. CDR3 length: 18 amino acids. The CDR3 region is CATSRDKRRLEGWEKLFF. DNA of the CDR3: TGTGCCACCAGCAGAGATAAGCGGCGTTTGGAGGGATGGGAAAAACTGTTTTTT.

CDR3 loop: CASSVGTVPYEQYF. The CDR3 region has the DNA TGTGCCAGCAGCGTAGGGACAGTTCCCTACGAGCAGTACTTC. The chain is built from TRBV9 and TRBJ2-7, with TRBD1 as a possible D gene (6 bases). The CDR3 runs 14 residues. V lost 0 bases, J lost 2 bases, and 9 bases lay in between. From germline, CDR1 is SGDLS and CDR2 YYNGEE.

The chain is built from TRBV6-5 and TRBJ2-5, with TRBD1 as a possible D gene (5 bases). The DNA end is a closer match to TRBJ2-7, so the J assignment may be wrong. The germline V gene has CDR1 MNHEY and CDR2 SVGAGI. This CDR3 has 15 residues. The CDR3 loop reads CASSYPRAGSYEQYF. DNA of the CDR3: TGTGCCAGCAGTTACCCCCGAGCAGGGTCCTACGAGCAGTACTTC.

The chain recombines TRBV19 with TRBJ2-4; TRBD1 might be the D (8 bases). The V end was cut by 2 bases, the J end by 12 bases, with 17 bases between. Germline values: CDR1 LNHDA, CDR2 SQIVND (reference sequence). CDR3 length: 14 amino acids. CDR3 sequence: CASSIPKDREGQYF. Here the CDR3 DNA reads TGTGCCAGTAGTATACCAAAGGACAGGGAGGGTCAGTACTTC.

The genes are TRBV10-3 and TRBJ2-2; 7 bases are shared with TRBD2. Germline-derived CDR1 and CDR2 are ENHRY and SYGVKD. The CDR3 is 20 residues long. V lost 0 bases, J lost 5 bases, and 18 bases stayed unmatched. This CDR3 reads CAISESKVLAEAHGTGELFF. The DNA for the CDR3 is TGTGCCATCAGTGAGTCCAAAGTCCTAGCGGAGGCTCACGGGACCGGGGAGCTGTTTTTT.

The V gene is TRBV6-5, the J gene TRBJ2-7; 10 nucleotides match TRBD2. V gave up 2 bases and J gave up 7 bases; unmatched junction bases: 2. Germline CDR1 is MNHEY and CDR2 is SVGAGI. The CDR3 contains 13 residues. The CDR3 DNA reads as TGTGCCAGCAGTTACCAGCGGGAGGGTGAGCAGTACTTC. This encodes CASSYQREGEQYF.

The rearrangement links TRBV10-2 to TRBJ2-1; 12 bases are shared with TRBD2. This CDR3 region has 15 residues. Germline V gene data show CDR1 as WSHSY and CDR2 as SAAADI. The V and J ends lost 5 bases and 9 bases, in that order; junction bases with no gene match: 8. The CDR3 spells CASSILAGGQGEQFF. CDR3 DNA sequence: TGCGCCAGCAGTATCCTAGCGGGGGGGCAGGGTGAGCAGTTCTTC.